The table lists the clone carrying this T cell receptor (beta chain) with a few counts. Both TRBC1 and TRBC2 were covered by a beta constant-region primer of two equimolar oligonucleotides. TCRdb re-derived calls from the UMI-ligation and nested PCR reads in MiXCR, one entry per CDR3 protein. The sample holds around 160,000 distinct CDR3 sequences, about a sixth seen once. These data are taken from a study of naive and memory T cell subsets. Germline V gene lookup returns CDR1 SGHAT and CDR2 FQNNGV. CDR3 size: 16 residues. Trimming pared 5 bases from V and 8 bases from J, leaving 21 bases between. The sequence was obtained from a human donor in good health. Sequencing was done on a sample of naive CD4+ T cells from blood. V is TRBV11-2 and J is TRBJ1-4; D unclear. The CDR3 DNA sequence: TGTGCCAGCAGCCTTCGGCGACCTTCGGGTAACGAAAAACTGTTTTTT. Its translation: CASSLRRPSGNEKLFF.